The 4 T cell receptor beta chains below all came from one sample that was sequenced in a study of tumour-infiltrating T cells in Burkitt lymphoma. TCRdb's table, derived via immunoSEQ multiplex PCR, lists solely in-frame clones and lacks some. The sample lists about 9,200 clones, around two thirds seen once, with about 5.2% in the top ten. The sequencing input was tumor tissue. The receptors stem from a human donor with diffuse large B-cell lymphoma.

The rearrangement links TRBV28 to TRBJ2-7; D remains ambiguous. The CDR3 length is 10 residues. Per the germline V gene, CDR1 is MDHEN and CDR2 is SYDVKM. V lost 6 bases, J lost 7 bases, and 7 bases lay in between. Here the CDR3 reads CASSFREQYF. The CDR3, as DNA: TGTGCCAGCAGCTTTAGAGAGCAGTACTTC.

This clone was detected a few times. The rearrangement links TRBV7-9 to TRBJ1-1; a possible D gene is TRBD1 (5 bases). Looked up from germline, CDR1 is SEHNR and CDR2 is FQNEAQ (reference sequence). There are 17 residues in the CDR3. V gave up 6 bases and J gave up 0 bases, with 20 bases separating them. In DNA form, the CDR3 reads TGTGCCAGCAGACAACTTGGAGGGGCCGGTTTGAACACTGAAGCTTTCTTT. Translating it yields CASRQLGGAGLNTEAFF.

This clone was found a few times. The chain carries TRBV28 and TRBJ1-5; a weak D match, TRBD1 (6 bases). The CDR3 length is 14 residues. Germline CDR1 reads MDHEN; CDR2 reads SYDVKM. Trimming shortened V by 3 bases and J by 6 bases, and 12 bases separated the two germline ends. The DNA of the CDR3 is TGTGCCAGCAGTTTCGGGGCAGGGGTTCAGCCCCAGCATTTT. It encodes CASSFGAGVQPQHF.

The J gene is TRBJ1-6, the V gene TRBV7-9, with no clear D. The CDR3 has 16 residues. Deletions cut 2 bases from V and 2 bases from J, with 10 bases between. CDR1 SEHNR and CDR2 FQNEAQ come from the germline V gene (reference sequence). The CDR3, as DNA: TGTGCCAGCAGCTTACATCTTTCGACCTATAATTCACCCCTCCACTTT. Its translation: CASSLHLSTYNSPLHF.